Described below is a single TCR beta chain sequence and its context. From germline, CDR1 is GTSNPN and CDR2 SVGIG (reference sequence). This CDR3 spans 14 amino acids. V was shortened by 0 bases and J by 3 bases, with 11 bases between the two germline ends. TCR beta chains were sequenced at survey level with immunoSEQ. The repertoire was sequenced with immunoSEQ multiplex PCR; TCRdb's copy has only in-frame clones and lacks some. The profile shows under 55,000 clones, about 92% of them singletons. The chain employs TRBV30 and TRBJ2-5; tentatively, D is TRBD1 (6 bases). The clonotype comes from a man aged 35-49 years with rheumatoid arthritis. Sequencing was performed on PBMCs. The CDR3 here is CAWSVGQGKETQYF. The CDR3 DNA sequence: TGTGCCTGGAGTGTAGGGCAGGGGAAAGAGACCCAGTACTTC.